This T cell receptor (beta chain) was sequenced during a study of blood T cells in healthy people across ages. Overall study: Template switching captured about one barcoded beta molecule per two T cells. Study-level points and caveats: Those diversity estimates obtained from one million T cells were thought to be underestimates.

Germline values: CDR1 MNHNY, CDR2 SVGAGI (reference sequence). The CDR3 loop spans 16 amino acids. Trimming left V 0 bases short and J 5 bases short, with 14 bases between. Primers used in a second PCR of about 6 to 11 cycles were a sample-barcoded 5' primer and a J-beta primer mix. TCRdb itself ran the 5' RACE reads through MiXCR, one entry per CDR3 protein. The sample has about a million distinct CDR3 sequences, 35% to 40% seen once; the top ten hold approximately 14%. About this clonotype itself: Its antigen is unidentified.

The chain joins TRBV6-6 to TRBJ1-5; D is unresolved. This receptor was identified in a man between 18 and 29 years old in good health. Sequencing input: blood. DNA of the CDR3: TGTGCCAGCAGTTACTCGAACCGTATCCCGTATCAGCCCCAGCATTTT. This translates into CASSYSNRIPYQPQHF.